The TCR beta chain described here comes from a study of T cells in Graves' hyperthyroidism and ophthalmopathy (dated by TCRdb to the late 2010s). Background for the entire study: A discovery cohort of around 98 patients, approximately 45 with Graves' ophthalmopathy and 57 with stable Graves' hyperthyroidism, was used to find distinguishing TCR V-J signatures. Prospective prediction of ophthalmopathy was tested in an independent validation cohort of 18 to 20 hyperthyroidism patients and approximately 17 patients who later progressed to ophthalmopathy. The roughly 90 discovery patients were divided at random into training and test sets in a 7:3 ratio. The study also compared thyroid tissue and blood T-cell repertoires from roughly 6 Graves' hyperthyroidism patients. Once sampling was done, hyperthyroidism patients were given methimazole at a starting dose of 30 mg daily, whereas ophthalmopathy patients were given high-dose intravenous methylprednisolone. TCR Vbeta CDR3 sequencing of 130 to 150 peripheral blood samples (under 45 ophthalmopathy, under 80 hyperthyroidism and roughly 17 progressor patients) is reported in the paper. Broad study findings and their caveats: A model built on a 13 V-J signature distinguished ophthalmopathy from stable hyperthyroidism, reaching around 87% sensitivity and around 81% specificity in cross-validation and 80%/75% in testing. Most expanded thyroid clonotypes (frequency above 0.001) were also detected in blood, suggesting blood repertoires may reflect thyroid immune responses. In validation, the model predicted progression to ophthalmopathy with around 71% sensitivity and less than 75% specificity, a median of about 6.7 months before onset. No statistical method was used to set the sample size in advance, and investigators knew the group allocation.

Notes on this clonotype: Its antigen is not yet known. Per-nucleotide qualities are absent, and no much larger clonotype sits a single base away.

The TCR beta CDR3 regions were amplified from RNA transcripts. The TCR CDR3 was subjected to a first round of RT-PCR using the HTBI primer set and the Qiagen OneStep RT-PCR kit. Libraries were constructed in a second round of multiplex PCR, after which size selection and purification were carried out. Libraries were sequenced paired-end with 100 bp reads on an Illumina HiSeq2000. In the source study's methods: SOAPnuke was used to process the raw data, with reads discarded if the reads contained adapters or uncalled bases, had a mean Phred below 15, or lacked an exact constant-primer or identifier match. COPE v1.2.5 was used to merge the high-quality paired reads, and each unique nucleotide sequence was defined as a clonotype. MiTCR v1.1 was used to align the clonotypes against IMGT TRBV, TRBD and TRBJ reference segments. Analysis was restricted to V-J combinations with a frequency above 0.0001, which covered roughly 99% of repertoires. The TCS score was defined as the ratio of F50 (clonal expansion) to E x V (chaos), calculated using BLOSUM62-based TCRdist between CDR3 peptides within each V-J. Welch's t-statistics and random forest reduced 500 to 550 V-J features to 13, which were used in a naive Bayes classifier (R e1071). Thyroid-blood repertoire similarity was quantified with the Morisita-Horn index. The public reads were reanalyzed by TCRdb: fastp trimming at Q25, MiXCR alignment, in-frame beta chains only. Every entry covers one CDR3 protein and lists the most common genes and DNA from its rows. The V and J calls here are based on TCRdb, not the publication. The sample table contains fewer than 650,000 distinct CDR3 sequences; only one count was recorded for 46% of them. Clones ranked in the top ten supply 44% of the sample.

The study excluded patients with uncontrolled infections, other autoimmune diseases, pregnancy or lactation. Diagnoses relied on clinical symptoms, serum thyroxine and TRAb, thyroid ultrasound and orbital computed tomography. Trizol reagent was used to extract total RNA, and RNA quality was then checked on an Agilent 2100 Bioanalyzer. Measured from the cysteine to the phenylalanine, the CDR3 is 14 residues long. Of the read, only the CDR3 DNA is kept; its 42 bases are in frame from base 1. Trimming costs V 5 bases and J 4 bases, and their ends lie 14 bases apart. Sequences SNHLY (CDR1) and FYNNEI (CDR2) are obtained from the germline V gene.

Rearrangement joined TRBV2 to TRBJ2-5; TRBD1 is possibly the D segment (6 matching bases). Specimen: peripheral blood or thyroid tissue (not recorded which). This clonotype was sampled from an adult woman with Graves' disease, either hyperthyroidism or ophthalmopathy (not recorded which). The DNA sequence is TGTGCCAGCAGTCTAGACAGGCTGGGAGAGACCCAGTACTTC. Translated, this is CASSLDRLGETQYF.